This T cell receptor beta chain originates from a study of a mutant IDH1 vaccine in newly diagnosed glioma. Study at large: Patients were given eight vaccinations, scheduled in weeks 1, 3, 5, 7, 11, 15, 19 and 23.

Time point reported: week 11, during vaccination. Every vaccine dose comprised 300 ug of mutant IDH1 20-mer peptide plus topical imiquimod. The donors had new WHO grade 3 or 4 astrocytomas; these were IDH1-mutant and ATRX-lost. Comment on this clone: The target antigen is unknown.

CDR3 length: 14 amino acids. CDR1 is SGHRS and CDR2 is YFSETQ in the germline V gene. Trimming stripped 4 bases from V and 3 bases from J, with 11 bases between. Only in-frame clones appear in the TCRdb table, and some are missing; sequencing was by immunoSEQ multiplex PCR. Of 55,000 to 65,000 clones listed, about four fifths are singletons. Regarding the study as a whole: Detectable vaccine-induced immune responses arose in 93.3% of patients. Top-clonotype changes in peripheral T cells seemed unrelated to pseudoprogression.

The chain couples TRBV5-1 to TRBJ2-4; no clear D gene. This specimen was PBMCs, taken from a glioma patient whose treatment included an IDH1 peptide vaccine. This TCR was recovered from a man in his forties or fifties with glioma. Here the CDR3 DNA reads TGCGCCAGCAGCCCCGGCTCGGACAAAAACATTCAGTACTTC. Protein sequence: CASSPGSDKNIQYF.